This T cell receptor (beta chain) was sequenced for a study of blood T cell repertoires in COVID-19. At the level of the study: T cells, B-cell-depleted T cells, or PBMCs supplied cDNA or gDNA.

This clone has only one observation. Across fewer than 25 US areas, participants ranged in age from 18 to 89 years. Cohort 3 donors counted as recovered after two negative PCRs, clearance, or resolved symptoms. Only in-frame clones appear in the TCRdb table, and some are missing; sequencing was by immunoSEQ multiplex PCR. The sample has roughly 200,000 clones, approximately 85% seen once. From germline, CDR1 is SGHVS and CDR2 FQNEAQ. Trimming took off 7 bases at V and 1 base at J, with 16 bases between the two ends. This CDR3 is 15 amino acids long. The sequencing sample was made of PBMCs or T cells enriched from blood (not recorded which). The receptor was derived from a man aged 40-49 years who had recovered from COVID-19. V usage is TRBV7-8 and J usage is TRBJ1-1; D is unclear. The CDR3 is CASTSSRVSNTEAFF. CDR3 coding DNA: TGTGCCAGCACCTCTTCTCGGGTTTCGAACACTGAAGCTTTCTTT.